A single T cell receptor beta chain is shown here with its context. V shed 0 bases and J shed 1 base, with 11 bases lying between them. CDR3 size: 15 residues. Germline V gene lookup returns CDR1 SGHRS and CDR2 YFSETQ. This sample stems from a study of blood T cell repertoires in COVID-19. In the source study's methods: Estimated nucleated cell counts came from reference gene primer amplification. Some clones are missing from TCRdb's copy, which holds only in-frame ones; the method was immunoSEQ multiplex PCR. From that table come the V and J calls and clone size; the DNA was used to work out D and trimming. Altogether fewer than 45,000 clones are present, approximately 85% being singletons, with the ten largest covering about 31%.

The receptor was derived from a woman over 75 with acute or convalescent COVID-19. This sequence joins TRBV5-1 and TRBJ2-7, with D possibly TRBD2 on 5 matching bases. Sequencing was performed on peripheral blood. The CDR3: CASSLEPEVSYEQYF. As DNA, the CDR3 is TGCGCCAGCAGCTTGGAGCCGGAGGTTTCCTACGAGCAGTACTTC.